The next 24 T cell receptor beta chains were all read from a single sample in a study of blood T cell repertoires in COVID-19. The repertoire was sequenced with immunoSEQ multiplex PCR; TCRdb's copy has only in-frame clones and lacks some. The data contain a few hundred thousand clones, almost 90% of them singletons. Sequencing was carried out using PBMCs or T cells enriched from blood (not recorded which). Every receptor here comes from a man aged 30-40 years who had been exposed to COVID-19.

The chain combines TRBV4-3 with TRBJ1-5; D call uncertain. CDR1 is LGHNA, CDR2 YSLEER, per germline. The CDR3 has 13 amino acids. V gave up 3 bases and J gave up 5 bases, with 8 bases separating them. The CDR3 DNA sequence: TGCGCCAGCAGCCAGAGAATCGATCAGCCCCAGCATTTT. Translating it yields CASSQRIDQPQHF.

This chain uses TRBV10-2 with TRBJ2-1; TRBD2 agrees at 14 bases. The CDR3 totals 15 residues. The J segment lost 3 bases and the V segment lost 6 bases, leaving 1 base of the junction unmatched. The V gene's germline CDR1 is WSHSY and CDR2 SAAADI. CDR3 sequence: CASRGLAGGYNEQFF. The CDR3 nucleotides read TGCGCCAGCAGAGGACTAGCGGGGGGCTACAATGAGCAGTTCTTC.

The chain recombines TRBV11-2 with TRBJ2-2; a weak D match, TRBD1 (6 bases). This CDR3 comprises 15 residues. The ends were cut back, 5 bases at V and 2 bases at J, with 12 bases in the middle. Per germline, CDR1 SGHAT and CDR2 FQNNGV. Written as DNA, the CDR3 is TGTGCCAGCAGCATCTACAGGGCTAACACCGGGGAGCTGTTTTTT. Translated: CASSIYRANTGELFF. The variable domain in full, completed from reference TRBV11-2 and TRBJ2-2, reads EAGVAQSPRYKIIEKRQSVAFWCNPISGHATLYWYQQILGQGPKLLIQFQNNGVVDDSQLPKDRFSAERLKGVDSTLKIQPAKLEDSAVYLCASSIYRANTGELFFGEGSRLTVL.

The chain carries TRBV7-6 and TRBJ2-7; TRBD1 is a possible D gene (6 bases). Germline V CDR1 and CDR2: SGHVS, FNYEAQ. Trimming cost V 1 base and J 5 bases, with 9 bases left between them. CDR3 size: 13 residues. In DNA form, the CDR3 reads TGTGCCAGCAGCTTAGGTGCAGGGGACGAGCAGTACTTC. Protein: CASSLGAGDEQYF.

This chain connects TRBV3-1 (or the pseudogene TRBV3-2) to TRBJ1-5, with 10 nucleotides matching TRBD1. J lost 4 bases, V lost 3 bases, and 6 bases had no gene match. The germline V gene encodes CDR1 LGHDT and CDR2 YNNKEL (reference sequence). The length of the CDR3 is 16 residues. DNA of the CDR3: TGTGCCAGCAGCCACGCGGACAGGGGGGAAAATCAGCCCCAGCATTTT. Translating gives CASSHADRGENQPQHF.

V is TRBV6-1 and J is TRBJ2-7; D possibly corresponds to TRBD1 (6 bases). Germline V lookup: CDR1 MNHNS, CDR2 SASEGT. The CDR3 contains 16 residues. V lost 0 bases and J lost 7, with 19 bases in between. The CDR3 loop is CASSEALARGSGEQYF. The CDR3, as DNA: TGTGCCAGCAGTGAAGCGCTGGCCAGGGGAAGTGGGGAGCAGTACTTC.

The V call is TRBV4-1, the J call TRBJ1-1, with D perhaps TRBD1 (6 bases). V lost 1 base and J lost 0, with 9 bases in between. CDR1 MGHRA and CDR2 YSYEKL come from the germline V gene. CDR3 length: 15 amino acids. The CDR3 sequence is CASSQGGHMNTEAFF. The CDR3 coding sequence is TGCGCCAGCAGCCAAGGGGGACATATGAACACTGAAGCTTTCTTT.

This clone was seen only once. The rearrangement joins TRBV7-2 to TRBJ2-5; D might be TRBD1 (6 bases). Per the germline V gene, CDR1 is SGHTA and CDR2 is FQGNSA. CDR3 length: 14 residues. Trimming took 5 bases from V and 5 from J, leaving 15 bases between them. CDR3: CASSKSWGQETQYF. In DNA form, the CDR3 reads TGTGCCAGCAGCAAGAGTTGGGGGCAGGAGACCCAGTACTTC.

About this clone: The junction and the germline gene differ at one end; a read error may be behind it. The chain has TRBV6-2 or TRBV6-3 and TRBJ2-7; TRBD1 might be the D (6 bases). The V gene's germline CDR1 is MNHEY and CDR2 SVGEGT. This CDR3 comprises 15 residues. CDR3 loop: CASIYETGATYEQYF. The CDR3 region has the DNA TGTGCCAGCATTTACGAGACAGGAGCTACCTACGAGCAGTACTTC.

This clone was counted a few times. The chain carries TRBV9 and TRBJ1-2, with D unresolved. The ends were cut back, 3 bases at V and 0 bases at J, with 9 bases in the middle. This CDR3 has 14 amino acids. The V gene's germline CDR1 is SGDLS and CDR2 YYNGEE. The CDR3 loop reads CASSEELANYGYTF. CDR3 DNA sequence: TGTGCCAGCAGCGAAGAGTTAGCTAACTATGGCTACACCTTC.

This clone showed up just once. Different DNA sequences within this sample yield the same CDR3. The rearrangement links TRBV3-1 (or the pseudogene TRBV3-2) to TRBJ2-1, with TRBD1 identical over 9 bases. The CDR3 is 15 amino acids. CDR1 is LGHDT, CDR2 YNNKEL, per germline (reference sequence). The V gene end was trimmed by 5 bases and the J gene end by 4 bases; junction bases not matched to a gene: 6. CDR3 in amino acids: CASSLDRGPYNEQFF. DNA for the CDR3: TGTGCCAGCAGCTTGGACAGGGGCCCTTACAATGAGCAGTTCTTC.

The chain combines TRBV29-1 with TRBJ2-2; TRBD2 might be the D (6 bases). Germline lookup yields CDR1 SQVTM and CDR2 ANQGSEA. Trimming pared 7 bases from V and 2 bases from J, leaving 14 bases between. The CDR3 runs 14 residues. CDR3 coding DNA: TGCAGCGCCGTTCCGGGACTCAACACCGGGGAGCTGTTTTTT. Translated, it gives CSAVPGLNTGELFF.

CDR3 amino acids: CSASGGYEQFF. The CDR3 nucleotides are TGCAGTGCTAGTGGGGGCTATGAGCAGTTCTTC. This chain joins TRBV20-1 and TRBJ2-1; TRBD1 might be the D (6 bases). CDR1 and CDR2 (germline): DFQATT, SNEGSKA (reference sequence). This CDR3 is 11 amino acids long. Trimming shortened V by 3 bases and J by 8 bases, and 8 bases separated the two germline ends.

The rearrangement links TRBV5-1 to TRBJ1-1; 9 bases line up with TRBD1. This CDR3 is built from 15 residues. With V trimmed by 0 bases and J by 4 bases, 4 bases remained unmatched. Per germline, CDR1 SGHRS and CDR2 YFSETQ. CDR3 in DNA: TGCGCCAGCAGCTTGGCCGGACAGGGGAGCACTGAAGCTTTCTTT. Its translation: CASSLAGQGSTEAFF.

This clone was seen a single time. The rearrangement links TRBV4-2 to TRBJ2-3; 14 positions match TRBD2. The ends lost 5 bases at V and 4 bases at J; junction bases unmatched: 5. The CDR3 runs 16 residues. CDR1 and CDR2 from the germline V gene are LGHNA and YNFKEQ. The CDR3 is CASSFRTSGGPDTQYF. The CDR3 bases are TGTGCCAGCAGCTTCCGGACTAGCGGGGGGCCAGATACGCAGTATTTT.

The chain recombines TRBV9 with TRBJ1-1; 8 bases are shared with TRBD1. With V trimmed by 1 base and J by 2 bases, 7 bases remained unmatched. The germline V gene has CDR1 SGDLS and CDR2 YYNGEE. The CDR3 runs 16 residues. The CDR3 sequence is CASSVTPGQDNTEAFF. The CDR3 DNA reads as TGTGCCAGCAGCGTAACACCGGGACAGGATAACACTGAAGCTTTCTTT.

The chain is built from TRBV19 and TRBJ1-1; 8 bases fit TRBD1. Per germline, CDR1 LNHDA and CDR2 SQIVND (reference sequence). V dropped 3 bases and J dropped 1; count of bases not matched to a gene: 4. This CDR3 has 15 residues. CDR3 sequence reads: CASSMGRGRNTEAFF. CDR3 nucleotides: TGTGCCAGTAGTATGGGCAGGGGGCGGAACACTGAAGCTTTCTTT. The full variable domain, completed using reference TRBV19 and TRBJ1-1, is DGGITQSPKYLFRKEGQNVTLSCEQNLNHDAMYWYRQDPGQGLRLIYYSQIVNDFQKGDIAEGYSVSREKKESFPLTVTSAQKNPTAFYLCASSMGRGRNTEAFFGQGTRLTVV.

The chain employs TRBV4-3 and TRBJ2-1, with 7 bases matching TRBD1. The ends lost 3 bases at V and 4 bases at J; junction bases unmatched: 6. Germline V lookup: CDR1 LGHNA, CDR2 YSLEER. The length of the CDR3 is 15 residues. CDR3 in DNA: TGCGCCAGCAGCCAGTCCTACAGGGGTTACAATGAGCAGTTCTTC. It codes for CASSQSYRGYNEQFF.

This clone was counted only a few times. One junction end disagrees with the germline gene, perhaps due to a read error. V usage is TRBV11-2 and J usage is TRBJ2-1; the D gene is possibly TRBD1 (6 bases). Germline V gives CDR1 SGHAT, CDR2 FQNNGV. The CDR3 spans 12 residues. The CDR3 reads CASSYTGLERFF. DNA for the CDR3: TGTGCCAGCAGCTACACAGGGTTAGAGCGGTTCTTC.

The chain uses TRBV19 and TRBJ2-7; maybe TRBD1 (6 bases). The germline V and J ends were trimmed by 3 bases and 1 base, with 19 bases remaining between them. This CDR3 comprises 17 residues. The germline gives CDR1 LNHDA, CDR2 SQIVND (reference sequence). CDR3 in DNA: TGTGCCAGTAGTATCCGTAATACAGGGAACCCGTCCTACGAGCAGTACTTC. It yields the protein CASSIRNTGNPSYEQYF.

CDR3 region: CATSDRGYNYGYTF. The CDR3 DNA reads as TGTGCCACCAGCGACAGGGGATATAACTATGGCTACACCTTC. The chain combines TRBV24-1 with TRBJ1-2; TRBD1 aligns across 8 bases. In germline, CDR1 is KGHDR, CDR2 SFDVKD. This CDR3 contains 14 residues. V gave up 7 bases and J gave up 1 base; unmatched junction bases: 4.

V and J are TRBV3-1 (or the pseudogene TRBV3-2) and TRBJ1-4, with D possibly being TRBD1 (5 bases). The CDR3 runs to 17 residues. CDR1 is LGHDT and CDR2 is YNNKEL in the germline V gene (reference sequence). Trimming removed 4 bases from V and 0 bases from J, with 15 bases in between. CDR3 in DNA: TGTGCCAGCAGCCCCCTCCGGGGGGGAGCAACTAATGAAAAACTGTTTTTT. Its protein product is CASSPLRGGATNEKLFF.

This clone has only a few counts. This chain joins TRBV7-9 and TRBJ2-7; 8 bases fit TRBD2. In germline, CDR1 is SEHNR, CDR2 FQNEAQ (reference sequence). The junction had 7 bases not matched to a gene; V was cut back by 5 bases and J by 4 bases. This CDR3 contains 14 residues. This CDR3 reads CASSPPGGTYEQYF. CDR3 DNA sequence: TGTGCCAGCAGCCCCCCGGGGGGGACTTACGAGCAGTACTTC.

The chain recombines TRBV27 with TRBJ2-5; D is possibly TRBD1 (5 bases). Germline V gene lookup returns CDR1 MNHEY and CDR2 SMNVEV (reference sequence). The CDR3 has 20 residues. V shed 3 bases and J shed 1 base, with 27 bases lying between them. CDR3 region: CASSFLSTGRGQSPQETQYF. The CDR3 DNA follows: TGTGCCAGCAGTTTCCTATCCACGGGTAGGGGCCAATCCCCCCAAGAGACCCAGTACTTC.